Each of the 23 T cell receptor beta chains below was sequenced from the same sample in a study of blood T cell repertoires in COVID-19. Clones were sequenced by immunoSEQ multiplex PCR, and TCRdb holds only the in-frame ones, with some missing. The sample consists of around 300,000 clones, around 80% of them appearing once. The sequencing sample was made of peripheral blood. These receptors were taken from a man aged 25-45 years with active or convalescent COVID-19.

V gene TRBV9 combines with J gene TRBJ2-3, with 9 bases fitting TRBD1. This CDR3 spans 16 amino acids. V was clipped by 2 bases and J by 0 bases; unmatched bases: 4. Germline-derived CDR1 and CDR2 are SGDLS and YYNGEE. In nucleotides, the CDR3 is TGTGCCAGCAGCGTCAGGACAGGGGCTAGCACAGATACGCAGTATTTT. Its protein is CASSVRTGASTDTQYF.

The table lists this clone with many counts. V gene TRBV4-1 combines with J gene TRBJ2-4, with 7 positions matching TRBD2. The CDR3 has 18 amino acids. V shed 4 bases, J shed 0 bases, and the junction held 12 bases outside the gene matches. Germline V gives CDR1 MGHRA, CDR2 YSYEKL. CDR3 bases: TGCGCCAGCAGCCCTGATGGGACTACCACAATAGCCAAAAACATTCAGTACTTC. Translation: CASSPDGTTTIAKNIQYF.

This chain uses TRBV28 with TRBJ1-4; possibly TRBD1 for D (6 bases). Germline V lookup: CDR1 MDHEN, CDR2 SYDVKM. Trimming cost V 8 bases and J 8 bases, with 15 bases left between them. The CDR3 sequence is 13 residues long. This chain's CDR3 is CASQGGGDEKLFF. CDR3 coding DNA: TGTGCCAGCCAGGGCGGGGGCGACGAAAAACTGTTTTTT.

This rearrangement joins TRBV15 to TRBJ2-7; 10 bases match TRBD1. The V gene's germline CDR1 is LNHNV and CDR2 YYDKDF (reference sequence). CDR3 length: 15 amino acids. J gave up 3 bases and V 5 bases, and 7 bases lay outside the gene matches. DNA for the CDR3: TGTGCCACCAGCCACCGGGACAGGGGCTTCTACGAGCAGTACTTC. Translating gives CATSHRDRGFYEQYF.

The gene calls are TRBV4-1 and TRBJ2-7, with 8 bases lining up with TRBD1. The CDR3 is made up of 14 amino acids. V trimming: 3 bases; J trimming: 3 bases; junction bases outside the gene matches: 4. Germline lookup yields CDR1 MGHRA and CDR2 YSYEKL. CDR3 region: CASSQAGTGYEQYF. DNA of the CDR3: TGCGCCAGCAGCCAGGCCGGGACAGGCTACGAGCAGTACTTC.

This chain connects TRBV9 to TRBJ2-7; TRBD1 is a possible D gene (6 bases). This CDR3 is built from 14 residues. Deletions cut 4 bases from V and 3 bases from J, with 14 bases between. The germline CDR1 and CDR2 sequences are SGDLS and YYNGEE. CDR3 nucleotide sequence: TGTGCCAGCAGCCCAGGGGAGAGGTACTACGAGCAGTACTTC. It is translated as CASSPGERYYEQYF.

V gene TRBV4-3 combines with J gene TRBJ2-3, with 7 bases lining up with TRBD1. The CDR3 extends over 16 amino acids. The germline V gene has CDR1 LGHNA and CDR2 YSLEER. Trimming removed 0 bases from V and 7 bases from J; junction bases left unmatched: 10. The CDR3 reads CASSQELTGIGNTQYF. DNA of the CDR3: TGCGCCAGCAGCCAAGAATTGACAGGGATAGGAAATACGCAGTATTTT.

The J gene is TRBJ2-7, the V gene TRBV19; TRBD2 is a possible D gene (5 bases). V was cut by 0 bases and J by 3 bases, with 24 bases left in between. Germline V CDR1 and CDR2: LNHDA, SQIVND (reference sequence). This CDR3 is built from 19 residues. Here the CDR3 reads CASSIDLVKGLVSRYEQYF. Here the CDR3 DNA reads TGTGCCAGTAGTATAGATCTAGTCAAAGGACTGGTTAGCCGCTACGAGCAGTACTTC.

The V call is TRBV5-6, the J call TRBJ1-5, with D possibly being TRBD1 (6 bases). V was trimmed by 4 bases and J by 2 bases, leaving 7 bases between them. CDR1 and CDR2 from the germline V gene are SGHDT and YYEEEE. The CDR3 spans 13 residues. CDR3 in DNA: TGTGCCAGCAGCCGGACAGGCAATCAGCCCCAGCATTTT. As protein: CASSRTGNQPQHF.

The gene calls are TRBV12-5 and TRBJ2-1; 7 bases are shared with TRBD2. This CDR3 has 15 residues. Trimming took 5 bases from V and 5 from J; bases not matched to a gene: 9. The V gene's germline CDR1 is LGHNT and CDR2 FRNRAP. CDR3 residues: CASGPAPSGNNEQFF. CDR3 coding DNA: TGTGCTAGTGGTCCAGCCCCTAGCGGCAACAATGAGCAGTTCTTC.

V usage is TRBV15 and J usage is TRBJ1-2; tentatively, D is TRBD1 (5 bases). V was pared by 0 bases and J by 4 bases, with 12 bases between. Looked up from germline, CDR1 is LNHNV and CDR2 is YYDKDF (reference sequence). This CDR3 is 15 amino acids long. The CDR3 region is CATSRDPDKGYGYTF. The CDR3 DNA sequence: TGTGCCACCAGCAGAGATCCGGACAAAGGCTATGGCTACACCTTC.

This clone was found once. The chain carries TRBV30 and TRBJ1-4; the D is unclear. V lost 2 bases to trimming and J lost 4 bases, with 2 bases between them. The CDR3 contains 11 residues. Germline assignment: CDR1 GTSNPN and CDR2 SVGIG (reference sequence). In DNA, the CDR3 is TGTGCCTGGAGTCTTAATGAAAAACTGTTTTTT. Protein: CAWSLNEKLFF. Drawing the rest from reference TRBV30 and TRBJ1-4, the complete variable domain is SQTIHQWPATLVQPVGSPLSLECTVEGTSNPNLYWYRQAAGRGLQLLFYSVGIGQISSEVPQNLSASRPQDRQFILSSKKLLLSDSGFYLCAWSLNEKLFFGSGTQLSVL.

CDR3 sequence: CASSLMAGGSNQPQHF. The DNA for the CDR3 is TGTGCCAGCAGCTTAATGGCGGGGGGTAGCAATCAGCCCCAGCATTTT. The chain is built from TRBV7-2 and TRBJ1-5; tentative D call: TRBD1 (5 bases). This CDR3 has 16 amino acids. V was clipped by 2 bases and J by 0 bases, with 11 bases between them. Germline CDR1 is SGHTA and CDR2 is FQGNSA.

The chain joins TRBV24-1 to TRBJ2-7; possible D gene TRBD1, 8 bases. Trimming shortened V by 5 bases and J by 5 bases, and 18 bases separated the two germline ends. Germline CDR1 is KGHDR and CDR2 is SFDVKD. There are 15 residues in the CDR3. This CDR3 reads CATSGTGTKGDEQYF. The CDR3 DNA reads TGTGCCACCAGTGGGACAGGGACTAAAGGTGACGAGCAGTACTTC.

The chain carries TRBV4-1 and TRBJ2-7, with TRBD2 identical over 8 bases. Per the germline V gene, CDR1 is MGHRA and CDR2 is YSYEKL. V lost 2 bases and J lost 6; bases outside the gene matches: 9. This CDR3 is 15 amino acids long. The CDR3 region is CASSQPGTRFREQYF. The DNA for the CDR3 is TGCGCCAGCAGCCAACCCGGGACTAGATTCCGCGAGCAGTACTTC.

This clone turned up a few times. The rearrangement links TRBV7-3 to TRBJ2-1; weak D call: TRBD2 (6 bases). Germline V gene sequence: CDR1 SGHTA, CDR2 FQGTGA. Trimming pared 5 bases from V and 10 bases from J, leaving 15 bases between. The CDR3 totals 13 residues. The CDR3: CASSPRAGREQFF. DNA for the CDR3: TGTGCCAGCAGCCCACGGGCGGGGAGGGAGCAGTTCTTC.

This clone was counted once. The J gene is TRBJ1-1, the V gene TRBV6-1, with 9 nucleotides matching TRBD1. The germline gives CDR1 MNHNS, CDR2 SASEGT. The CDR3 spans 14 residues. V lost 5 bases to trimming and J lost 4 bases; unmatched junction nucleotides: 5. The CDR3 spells CASSRGQGGTEAFF. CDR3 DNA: TGTGCCAGCAGTAGGGGACAGGGAGGCACTGAAGCTTTCTTT.

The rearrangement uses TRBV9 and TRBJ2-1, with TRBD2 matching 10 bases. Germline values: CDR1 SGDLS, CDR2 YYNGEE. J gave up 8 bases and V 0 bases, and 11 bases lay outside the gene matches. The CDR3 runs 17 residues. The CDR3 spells CASSVGGGTSDLDEQFF. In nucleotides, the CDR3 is TGTGCCAGCAGCGTAGGCGGGGGGACTAGCGACTTGGATGAGCAGTTCTTC.

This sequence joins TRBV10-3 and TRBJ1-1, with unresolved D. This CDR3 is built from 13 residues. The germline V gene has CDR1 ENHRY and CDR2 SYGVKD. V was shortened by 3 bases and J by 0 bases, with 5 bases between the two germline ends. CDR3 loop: CAISDTMNTEAFF. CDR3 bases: TGTGCCATCAGTGACACAATGAACACTGAAGCTTTCTTT.

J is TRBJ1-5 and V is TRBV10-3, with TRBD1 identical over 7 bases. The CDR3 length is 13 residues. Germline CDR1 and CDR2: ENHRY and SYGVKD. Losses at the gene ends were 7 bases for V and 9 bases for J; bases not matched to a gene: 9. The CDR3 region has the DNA TGTGCCATCAACCCAGGGGGTTTCGGGCCCCAGCATTTT. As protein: CAINPGGFGPQHF.

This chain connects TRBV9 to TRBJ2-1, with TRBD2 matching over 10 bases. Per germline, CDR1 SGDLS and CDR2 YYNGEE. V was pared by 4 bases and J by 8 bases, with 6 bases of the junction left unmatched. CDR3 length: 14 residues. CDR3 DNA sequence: TGTGCCAGCAGCATGAGCGGGGGGGTTGATGAGCAGTTCTTC. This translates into CASSMSGGVDEQFF.

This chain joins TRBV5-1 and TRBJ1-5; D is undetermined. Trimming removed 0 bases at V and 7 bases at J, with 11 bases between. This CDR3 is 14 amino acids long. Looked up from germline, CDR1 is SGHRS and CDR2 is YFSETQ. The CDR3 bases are TGCGCCAGCAGCTTGGAGGTGGGAGTCCAGCCCCAGCATTTT. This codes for CASSLEVGVQPQHF.

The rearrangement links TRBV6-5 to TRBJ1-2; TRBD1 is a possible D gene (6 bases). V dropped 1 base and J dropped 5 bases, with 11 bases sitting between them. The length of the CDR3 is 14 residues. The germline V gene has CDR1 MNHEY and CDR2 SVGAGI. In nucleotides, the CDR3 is TGTGCCAGCAGTTACTTTGGACAGCCGTATGGCTACACCTTC. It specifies CASSYFGQPYGYTF.